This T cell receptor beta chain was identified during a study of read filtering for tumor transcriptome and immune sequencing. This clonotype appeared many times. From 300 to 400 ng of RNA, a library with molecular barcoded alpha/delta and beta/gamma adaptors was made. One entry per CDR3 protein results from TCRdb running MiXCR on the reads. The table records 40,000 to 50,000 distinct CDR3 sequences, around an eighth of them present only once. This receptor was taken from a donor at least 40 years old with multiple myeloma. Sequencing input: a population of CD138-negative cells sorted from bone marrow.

CDR3 loop: CASSLNGVAAGGETQYF. CDR3 nucleotides: TGTGCCAGCAGCCTAAACGGGGTAGCGGCCGGGGGAGAGACCCAGTACTTC. The rearrangement uses TRBV7-2 and TRBJ2-5, with D maybe TRBD2 (6 bases). V was cut by 5 bases and J by 4 bases, with 23 bases left in between. The CDR3 extends over 17 amino acids. The germline V gene encodes CDR1 SGHTA and CDR2 FQGNSA.